This section outlines one T cell receptor (beta chain) sequence together with its context. The antigen is undetermined. Primers for the PCR totalled 60 Vbeta and 13 Jbeta. The method was immunoSEQ multiplex PCR; TCRdb's version includes in-frame clones alone and lacks a portion of them. This sample carries about 120,000 clones, over 60% of them seen once, and the ten largest clones take about 4.5%. This sample stems from a study of cytomegalovirus exposure and HLA in healthy donors. Study outcomes and limitations: In a later analysis, CMV-associated beta chains were mostly HLA-associated, it appeared.

V was clipped by 4 bases and J by 4 bases, with 19 bases between them. The CDR3 loop spans 16 amino acids. Germline V gene lookup returns CDR1 SGHNT and CDR2 YENEEA. This clonotype originated in a man aged 25 to 45 in good health and CMV-seropositive. The source material was PBMCs. This rearrangement joins TRBV11-3 to TRBJ1-2; D unclear. CDR3 nucleotides: TGTGCCAGCAGCTCACTCCCGGGAAACAGCGGCTATGGCTACACCTTC. It encodes CASSSLPGNSGYGYTF.